The present entry profiles one TCR beta chain with its context. The antigen is undetermined. Each subset's genomic DNA was split evenly across several immunoSEQ plates. Assay used: immunoSEQ multiplex PCR; TCRdb lists only in-frame clones, some missing. This table has 2 million to 2.5 million clones, 90% to 95% appearing once. The data belong to a study of shared clonotypes between healthy human individuals. Study at large: The study drew on a couple of women and a few men aged 18 to 49 as donors. Each donor contributed plates that comprised three CD4 naive, three CD4 memory, two CD8 naive and one CD8 memory.

Broader study findings: An expected dependence of interdonor clonotype sharing on sequencing depth was noted.

Trimming removed 0 bases at V and 1 base at J, with 6 bases between. This CDR3 is 14 amino acids long. Germline CDR1 is MDHEN and CDR2 is SYDVKM. The receptor was isolated from a man aged 18-30 years in good health. Some clones in this sample may be carry-over from other donors' samples. The sequencing sample was made of naive CD4+ T cells from PBMCs. Regarding subset: CD45RA+ positively selected. The rearrangement joins TRBV28 to TRBJ1-1, with D hard to call. The CDR3 region is CASSLWPGNTEAFF. The CDR3 nucleotides are TGTGCCAGCAGTTTATGGCCGGGGAACACTGAAGCTTTCTTT.